The sample holds a few counts of the clone carrying this T cell receptor beta chain. Its cognate antigen is unknown. The entry originates in a study of early T cells in non-severe SARS-CoV-2 infection. At the level of the study: Sequenced material consisted of bulk RNA (from unsorted whole blood), and chains were unpaired.

Trimming removed 4 bases from V and 8 bases from J, with 12 bases in between. The germline V gene encodes CDR1 MGHRA and CDR2 YSYEKL. This CDR3 region has 13 residues. Study-wide points: VDJdb-based annotation leaned toward anti-spike CD8 responses and missed private and CD4 specificities.

Unique molecular identifiers were attached to individual cDNA molecules. One entry per CDR3 protein results from TCRdb running MiXCR on the 5' RACE reads. The top ten hold less than 7% of the sample, which has about 88,000 distinct CDR3 sequences, under 15% seen once. The clonotype originates from an adult who was a healthcare worker with PCR-confirmed SARS-CoV-2 infection or an uninfected control (not recorded which). The specimen was whole blood. The V gene is TRBV4-1, the J gene TRBJ1-3; D may be TRBD1 (5 bases). The CDR3 bases are TGCGCCAGCAGCCCCCTGGGGGTACACACCATATATTTT. Its translation is CASSPLGVHTIYF.